This TCR beta chain was captured by sequencing in a study of Ad26.COV2.S vaccination and SARS-CoV-2 variants. Points from the study as a whole: A substantial breadth of spike-specific CD8+ and CD4+ T cell responses after vaccination has been reported.

The method was immunoSEQ multiplex PCR; TCRdb's version includes in-frame clones alone and lacks a portion of them. The sample carries hundreds of thousands of clones, approximately 90% recorded once. As regards this clone: Its antigen is still unknown.

Germline values: CDR1 SGHRS, CDR2 YFSETQ. The CDR3 loop spans 16 amino acids. V lost 0 bases, J lost 6 bases, and 5 bases stayed unmatched. Treatment noted: around 19 received Ad26.COV2.S at low or high dose, single or two shots; roughly 5 received placebo; per-sample allocation not given. Material that was analyzed had been drawn on day 63 after the first vaccine or placebo injection. This chain joins TRBV5-1 and TRBJ2-1; 11 nucleotides match TRBD2. This TCR derives from a person between 18 and 60 years old who received the Ad26.COV2.S COVID-19 vaccine or a placebo. The sample here was peripheral blood, taken in a trial of Ad26.COV2.S vaccine versus placebo. The CDR3 protein is CASSLGLAGPTNEQFF. The CDR3 region has the DNA TGCGCCAGCAGCTTGGGACTAGCGGGACCAACCAATGAGCAGTTCTTC.